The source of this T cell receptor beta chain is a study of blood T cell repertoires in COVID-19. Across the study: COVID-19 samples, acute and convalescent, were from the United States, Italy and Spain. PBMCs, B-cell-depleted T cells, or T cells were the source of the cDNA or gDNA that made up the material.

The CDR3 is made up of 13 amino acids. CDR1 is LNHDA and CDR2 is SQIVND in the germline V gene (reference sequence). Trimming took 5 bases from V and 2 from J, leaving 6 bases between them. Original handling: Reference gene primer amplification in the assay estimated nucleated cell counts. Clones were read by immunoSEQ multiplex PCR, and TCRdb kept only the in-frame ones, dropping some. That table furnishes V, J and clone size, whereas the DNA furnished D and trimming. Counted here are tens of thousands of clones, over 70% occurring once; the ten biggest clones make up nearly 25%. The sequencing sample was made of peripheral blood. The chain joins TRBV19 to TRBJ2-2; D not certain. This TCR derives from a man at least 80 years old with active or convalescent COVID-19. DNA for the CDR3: TGTGCCAGTAGTTCCCCAAACACCGGGGAGCTGTTTTTT. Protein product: CASSSPNTGELFF.